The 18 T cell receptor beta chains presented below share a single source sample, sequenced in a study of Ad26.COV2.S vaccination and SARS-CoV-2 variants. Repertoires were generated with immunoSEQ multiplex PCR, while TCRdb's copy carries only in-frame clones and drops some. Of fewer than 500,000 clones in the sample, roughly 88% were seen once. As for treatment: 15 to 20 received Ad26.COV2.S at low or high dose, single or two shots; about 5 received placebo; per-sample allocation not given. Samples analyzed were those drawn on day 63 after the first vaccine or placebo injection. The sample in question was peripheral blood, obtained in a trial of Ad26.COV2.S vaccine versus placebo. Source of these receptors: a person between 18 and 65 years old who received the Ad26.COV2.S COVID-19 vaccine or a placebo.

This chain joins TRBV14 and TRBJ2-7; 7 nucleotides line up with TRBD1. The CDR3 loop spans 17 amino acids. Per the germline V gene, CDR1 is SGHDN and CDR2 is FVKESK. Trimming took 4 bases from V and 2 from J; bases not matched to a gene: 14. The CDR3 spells CASSPGTASFFPYEQYF. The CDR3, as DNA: TGTGCCAGCAGCCCCGGGACAGCATCCTTTTTTCCCTACGAGCAGTACTTC.

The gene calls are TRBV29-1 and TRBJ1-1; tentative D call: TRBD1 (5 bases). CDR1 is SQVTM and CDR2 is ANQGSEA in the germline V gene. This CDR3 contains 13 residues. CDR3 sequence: CSATGGVNTEAFF. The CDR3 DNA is TGCAGTGCCACCGGGGGGGTGAACACTGAAGCTTTCTTT.

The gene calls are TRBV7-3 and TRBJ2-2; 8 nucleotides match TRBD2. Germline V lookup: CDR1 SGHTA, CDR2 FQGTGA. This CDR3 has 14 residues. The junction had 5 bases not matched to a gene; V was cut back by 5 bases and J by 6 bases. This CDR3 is CASSLGGLAGELFF. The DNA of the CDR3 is TGTGCCAGCAGCCTAGGGGGACTAGCCGGGGAGCTGTTTTTT.

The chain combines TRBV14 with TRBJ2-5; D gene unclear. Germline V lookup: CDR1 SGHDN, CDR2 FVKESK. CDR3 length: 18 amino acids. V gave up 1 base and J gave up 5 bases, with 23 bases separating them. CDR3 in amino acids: CASSQVYIGTPGQETQYF. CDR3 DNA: TGTGCCAGCAGCCAAGTATATATTGGCACCCCTGGCCAGGAGACCCAGTACTTC.

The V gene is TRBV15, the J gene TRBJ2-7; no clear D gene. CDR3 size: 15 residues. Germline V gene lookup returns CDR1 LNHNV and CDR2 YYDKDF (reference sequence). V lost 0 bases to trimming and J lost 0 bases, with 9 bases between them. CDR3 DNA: TGTGCCACCAGCAGAGATCCGAGTCCCTCCTACGAGCAGTACTTC. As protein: CATSRDPSPSYEQYF.

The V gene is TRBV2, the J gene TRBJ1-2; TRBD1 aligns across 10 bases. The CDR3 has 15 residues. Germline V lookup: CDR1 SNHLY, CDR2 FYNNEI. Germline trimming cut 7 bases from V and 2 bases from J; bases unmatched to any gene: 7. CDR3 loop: CASTRQGAGNYGYTF. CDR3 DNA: TGTGCCAGCACCCGACAGGGGGCCGGGAACTATGGCTACACCTTC.

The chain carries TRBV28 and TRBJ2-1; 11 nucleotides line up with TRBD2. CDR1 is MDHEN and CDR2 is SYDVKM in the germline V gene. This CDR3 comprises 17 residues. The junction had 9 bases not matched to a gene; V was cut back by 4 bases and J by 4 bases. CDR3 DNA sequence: TGTGCCAGCAGTTCACCTCGGACTAGCGGGTTATACAATGAGCAGTTCTTC. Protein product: CASSSPRTSGLYNEQFF.

The CDR3 DNA sequence: TGTGCCAGCAGCCAACGAACCCCTTCCAGGCTCACAGATACGCAGTATTTT. Encoded protein: CASSQRTPSRLTDTQYF. The J gene is TRBJ2-3, the V gene TRBV14; D is ambiguous. The germline gives CDR1 SGHDN, CDR2 FVKESK. This CDR3 is built from 17 residues. Trimming shortened V by 2 bases and J by 2 bases, and 17 bases separated the two germline ends. The full variable domain, in which reference TRBV14 and TRBJ2-3 provide the parts outside the CDR3, is EAGVTQFPSHSVIEKGQTVTLRCDPISGHDNLYWYRRVMGKEIKFLLHFVKESKQDESGMPNNRFLAERTGGTYSTLKVQPAELEDSGVYFCASSQRTPSRLTDTQYFGPGTRLTVL.

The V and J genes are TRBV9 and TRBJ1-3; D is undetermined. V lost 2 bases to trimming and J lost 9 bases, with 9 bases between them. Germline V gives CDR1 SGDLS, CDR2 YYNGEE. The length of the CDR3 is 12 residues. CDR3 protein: CASSVSGGTIYF. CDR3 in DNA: TGTGCCAGCAGCGTCTCTGGAGGCACCATATATTTT.

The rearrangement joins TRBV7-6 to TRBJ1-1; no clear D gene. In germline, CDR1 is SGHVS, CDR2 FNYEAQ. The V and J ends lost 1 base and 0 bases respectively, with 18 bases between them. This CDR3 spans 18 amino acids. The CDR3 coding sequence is TGTGCCAGCAGCTTAGTAGGTGCGCGTCCCGACCTGAACACTGAAGCTTTCTTT. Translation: CASSLVGARPDLNTEAFF. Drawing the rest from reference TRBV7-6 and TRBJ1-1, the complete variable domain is GAGVSQSPRYKVTKRGQDVALRCDPISGHVSLYWYRQALGQGPEFLTYFNYEAQQDKSGLPNDRFSAERPEGSISTLTIQRTEQRDSAMYRCASSLVGARPDLNTEAFFGQGTRLTVV.

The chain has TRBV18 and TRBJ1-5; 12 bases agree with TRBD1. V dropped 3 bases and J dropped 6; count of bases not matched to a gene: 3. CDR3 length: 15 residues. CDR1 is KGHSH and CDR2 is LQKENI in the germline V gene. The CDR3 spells CASSPGTGGLQPQHF. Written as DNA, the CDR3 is TGTGCCAGCTCACCCGGGACAGGGGGCCTTCAGCCCCAGCATTTT.

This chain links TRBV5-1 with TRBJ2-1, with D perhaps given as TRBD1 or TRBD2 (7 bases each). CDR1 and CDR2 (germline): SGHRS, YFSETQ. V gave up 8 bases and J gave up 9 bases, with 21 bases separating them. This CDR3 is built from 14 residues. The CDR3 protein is CASTRDQGEGEQFF. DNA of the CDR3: TGCGCCAGTACGCGGGACCAGGGGGAGGGTGAGCAGTTCTTC. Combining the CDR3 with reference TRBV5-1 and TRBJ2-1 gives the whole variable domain KAGVTQTPRYLIKTRGQQVTLSCSPISGHRSVSWYQQTPGQGLQFLFEYFSETQRNKGNFPGRFSGRQFSNSRSEMNVSTLELGDSALYLCASTRDQGEGEQFFGPGTRLTVL.

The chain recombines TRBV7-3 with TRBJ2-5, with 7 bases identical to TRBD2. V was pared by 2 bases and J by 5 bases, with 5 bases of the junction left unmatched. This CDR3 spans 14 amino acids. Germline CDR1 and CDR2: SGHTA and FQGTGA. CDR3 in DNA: TGTGCCAGCAGCTTAGCGGGAGTGGCGGAGACCCAGTACTTC. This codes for CASSLAGVAETQYF.

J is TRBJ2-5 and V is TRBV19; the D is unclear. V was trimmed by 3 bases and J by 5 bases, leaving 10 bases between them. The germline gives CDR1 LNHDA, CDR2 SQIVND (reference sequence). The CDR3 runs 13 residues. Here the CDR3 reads CASSIAFRETQYF. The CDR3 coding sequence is TGTGCCAGTAGTATTGCGTTTAGGGAGACCCAGTACTTC.

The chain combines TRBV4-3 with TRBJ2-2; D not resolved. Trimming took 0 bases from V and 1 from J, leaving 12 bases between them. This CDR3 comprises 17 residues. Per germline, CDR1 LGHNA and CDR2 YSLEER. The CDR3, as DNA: TGCGCCAGCAGCCAAGATCTGGCGGTACAGAACACCGGGGAGCTGTTTTTT. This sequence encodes CASSQDLAVQNTGELFF.

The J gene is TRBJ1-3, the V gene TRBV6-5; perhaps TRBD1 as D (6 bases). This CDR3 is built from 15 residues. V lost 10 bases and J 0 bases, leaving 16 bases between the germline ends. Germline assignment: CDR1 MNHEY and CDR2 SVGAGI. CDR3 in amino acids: CATSGGGTSGNTIYF. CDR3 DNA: TGTGCCACCTCGGGTGGGGGCACCTCTGGAAACACCATATATTTT.

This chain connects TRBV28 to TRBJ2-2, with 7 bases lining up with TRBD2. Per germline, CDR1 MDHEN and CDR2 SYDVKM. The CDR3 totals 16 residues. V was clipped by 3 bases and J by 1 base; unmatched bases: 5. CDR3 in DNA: TGTGCCAGCAGTTTCCCAGGACTAGAGAACACCGGGGAGCTGTTTTTT. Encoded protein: CASSFPGLENTGELFF.

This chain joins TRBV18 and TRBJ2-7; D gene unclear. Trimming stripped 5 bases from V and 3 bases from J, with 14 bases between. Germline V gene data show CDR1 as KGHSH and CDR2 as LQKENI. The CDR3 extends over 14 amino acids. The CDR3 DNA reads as TGTGCCAGCTCATCTGACACCACAAGCTACGAGCAGTACTTC. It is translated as CASSSDTTSYEQYF.